The 27 T cell receptor beta chains reported below all come from one sample, sequenced in a study of cytomegalovirus exposure and HLA in healthy donors. TCRdb keeps only in-frame clones here, not all; method: immunoSEQ multiplex PCR. The table has about 110,000 clones, 88% seen once. Sequencing input: PBMCs. The receptors originated from a woman between 25 and 40 years old in good health and CMV-seropositive.

This rearrangement joins TRBV10-1 to TRBJ2-3; D is perhaps TRBD2 (5 bases). CDR3 length: 17 residues. V shed 3 bases and J shed 8 bases, with 24 bases lying between them. Germline V gene sequence: CDR1 WNHNN, CDR2 SYGVQD (reference sequence). CDR3 region: CASSDRTPGKGDGTQYF. The CDR3 nucleotides are TGCGCCAGCAGTGACAGAACCCCCGGGAAGGGCGACGGTACGCAGTATTTT.

The rearrangement joins TRBV6-5 to TRBJ1-1, with a tentative D call TRBD1 (6 bases). The CDR3 has 14 amino acids. Between the trimmed V and J ends, which lost 1 base and 5 bases, there was a span of 11 bases. The germline V gene encodes CDR1 MNHEY and CDR2 SVGAGI. Here the CDR3 DNA reads TGTGCCAGCAGTTACTACAGGGTGGAAACTGAAGCTTTCTTT. Amino acids: CASSYYRVETEAFF.

DNA for the CDR3: TGTGCCAGCCACACAGCGGGTGGGGAGCTGTTTTTT. Translated, it gives CASHTAGGELFF. The rearrangement joins TRBV6-5 to TRBJ2-2; D may be TRBD2 (6 bases). CDR3 length equals 12 residues. CDR1 is MNHEY, CDR2 SVGAGI, per germline. V was trimmed by 8 bases and J by 8 bases, leaving 12 bases between them.

The V call is TRBV2, the J call TRBJ2-2; TRBD2 is a possible D gene (6 bases). This CDR3 is 15 amino acids long. From germline, CDR1 is SNHLY and CDR2 FYNNEI. Trimming shortened V by 7 bases and J by 4 bases, and 16 bases separated the two germline ends. CDR3 DNA: TGTGCCAGCACTCTGTCGGGAGCGGTCACCGGGGAGCTGTTTTTT. Protein sequence: CASTLSGAVTGELFF.

The chain joins TRBV2 to TRBJ1-4, with 9 bases identical to TRBD1. CDR1 SNHLY and CDR2 FYNNEI come from the germline V gene. CDR3 length: 14 residues. Unmatched junction bases numbered 5, after V lost 6 bases and J lost 6 bases. CDR3 amino acids: CASRRTGVDEKLFF. The CDR3 DNA follows: TGTGCCAGCAGGAGGACAGGGGTGGATGAAAAACTGTTTTTT.

This clone was seen more than once but under ten times. V usage is TRBV30 and J usage is TRBJ2-2; D ambiguous. Trimming removed 0 bases at V and 4 bases at J, with 6 bases between. The germline V gene encodes CDR1 GTSNPN and CDR2 SVGIG (reference sequence). This CDR3 is built from 13 residues. The CDR3 DNA follows: TGTGCCTGGAGTGTAACACCCACCGGGGAGCTGTTTTTT. This translates into CAWSVTPTGELFF.

The chain links TRBV11-2 to TRBJ2-7, with a weak D call TRBD2 (6 bases). The CDR3 is 14 amino acids. CDR1 and CDR2 from the germline V gene are SGHAT and FQNNGV. V lost 6 bases and J 7 bases, leaving 19 bases between the germline ends. CDR3 bases: TGTGCCAGCAGTTTTACCGGGAGAAGTGGAGAGCAGTACTTC. It encodes CASSFTGRSGEQYF.

Concerning this clone itself: One end of the junction fails to match germline, which may point to a read error. The chain recombines TRBV7-8 with TRBJ1-4; 8 nucleotides line up with TRBD1. Per germline, CDR1 SGHVS and CDR2 FQNEAQ. This CDR3 spans 11 amino acids. CDR3 in DNA: TGTGCCAGCAGCTCAGGACAGGGCTTAGTTTTT. Its translation: CASSSGQGLVF.

The rearrangement joins TRBV5-4 to TRBJ2-3, with D unclear. The germline V and J ends were trimmed by 1 base and 2 bases, with 5 bases remaining between them. The length of the CDR3 is 13 residues. Germline CDR1 SGHNT, CDR2 YYREEE (reference sequence). The CDR3 protein is CASSLINTDTQYF. In DNA form, the CDR3 reads TGTGCCAGCAGCTTGATCAACACAGATACGCAGTATTTT.

The V call is TRBV5-4, the J call TRBJ2-5; TRBD2 matches at 13 bases. Germline CDR1 reads SGHNT; CDR2 reads YYREEE (reference sequence). The CDR3 is 16 amino acids. Unmatched junction bases numbered 7, after V lost 2 bases and J lost 6 bases. The CDR3 reads CASSLTSGGASKTQYF. Written as DNA, the CDR3 is TGTGCCAGCAGCTTAACTAGCGGGGGGGCCTCGAAGACCCAGTACTTC.

V gene TRBV29-1 combines with J gene TRBJ1-1; D might be TRBD1 (5 bases). V lost 3 bases and J 8 bases, leaving 10 bases between the germline ends. Germline V gives CDR1 SQVTM, CDR2 ANQGSEA. The CDR3 loop spans 11 amino acids. CDR3 in amino acids: CSVDWQGEAFF. The DNA of the CDR3 is TGCAGCGTTGACTGGCAGGGAGAAGCTTTCTTT.

This clone was picked up one time. This chain links TRBV9 with TRBJ1-1, with a possible D match to TRBD1 (6 bases). The CDR3 loop spans 15 amino acids. Germline V lookup: CDR1 SGDLS, CDR2 YYNGEE. Trimming removed 4 bases at V and 1 base at J, with 14 bases between. In nucleotides, the CDR3 is TGTGCCAGCAGCCTAGGGACATTGGGGAACACTGAAGCTTTCTTT. Encoded protein: CASSLGTLGNTEAFF.

The chain couples TRBV7-2 to TRBJ1-1; perhaps TRBD1 as D (6 bases). This CDR3 region has 16 residues. Germline V CDR1 and CDR2: SGHTA, FQGNSA. V dropped 5 bases and J dropped 0 bases, with 16 bases sitting between them. Here the CDR3 reads CASSPLAGALNTEAFF. In nucleotides, the CDR3 is TGTGCCAGCAGCCCCTTGGCGGGGGCCTTGAACACTGAAGCTTTCTTT. Using reference TRBV7-2 and TRBJ1-1 for the parts outside the CDR3, the full variable domain is GAGVSQSPSNKVTEKGKDVELRCDPISGHTALYWYRQSLGQGLEFLIYFQGNSAPDKSGLPSDRFSAERTGGSVSTLTIQRTQQEDSAVYLCASSPLAGALNTEAFFGQGTRLTVV.

The chain couples TRBV4-3 to TRBJ1-1; TRBD1 is a possible D gene (6 bases). Germline-derived CDR1 and CDR2 are LGHNA and YSLEER. The CDR3 extends over 14 amino acids. Trimming shortened V by 4 bases and J by 4 bases, and 13 bases separated the two germline ends. In DNA form, the CDR3 reads TGCGCCAGCAGCCCCGGTAACAGGGCCACTGAAGCTTTCTTT. The encoded protein is CASSPGNRATEAFF.

The rearrangement links TRBV6-6 to TRBJ2-1; 10 bases agree with TRBD2. This CDR3 spans 15 amino acids. V lost 6 bases and J lost 4; bases outside the gene matches: 6. Germline CDR1 and CDR2: MNHNY and SVGAGI (reference sequence). CDR3 region: CASRPGLADYNEQFF. As DNA, the CDR3 is TGTGCCAGCAGACCCGGACTAGCGGATTACAATGAGCAGTTCTTC.

The chain couples TRBV4-3 to TRBJ1-2; the match to TRBD1 covers 8 bases. CDR3 length: 15 residues. Per germline, CDR1 LGHNA and CDR2 YSLEER. The trim removed 1 base at V and 4 bases at J, leaving 5 bases unmatched. The CDR3 DNA reads as TGCGCCAGCAGCCAAGCGGCAGGGGGCTTCTATGGCTACACCTTC. Its protein product is CASSQAAGGFYGYTF.

This clone was picked up a small number of times. The chain employs TRBV15 and TRBJ1-2, with 8 positions matching TRBD1. This CDR3 is 15 amino acids long. With 5 bases clipped from V and 4 bases from J, the junction kept 9 bases outside the gene matches. Germline V CDR1 and CDR2: LNHNV, YYDKDF (reference sequence). The CDR3 is CATSSGTGGTYGYTF. CDR3 in DNA: TGTGCCACCAGCTCTGGGACAGGTGGGACCTATGGCTACACCTTC.

The CDR3 loop reads CASSFAFHGGSYNSPLHF. The CDR3 DNA sequence: TGTGCCAGCAGCTTTGCATTTCACGGCGGCTCCTATAATTCACCCCTCCACTTT. The genes are TRBV7-2 and TRBJ1-6; D unresolved. There are 18 residues in the CDR3. In germline, CDR1 is SGHTA, CDR2 FQGNSA. V was cut by 3 bases and J by 0 bases, with 15 bases left in between.

This clone appeared a single time. The chain links TRBV6-1 to TRBJ1-5; 8 positions agree with TRBD1. The trim removed 4 bases at V and 6 bases at J, leaving 14 bases unmatched. The CDR3 sequence is 17 residues long. Looked up from germline, CDR1 is MNHNS and CDR2 is SASEGT. The CDR3 DNA reads TGTGCCAGCAGTGGGCGGACAGGGATCAGCCTGATTCAGCCCCAGCATTTT. Its translation is CASSGRTGISLIQPQHF.

The chain has TRBV5-1 and TRBJ1-2; TRBD1 might be the D (5 bases). Deletions cut 4 bases from V and 1 base from J, with 17 bases between. Looked up from germline, CDR1 is SGHRS and CDR2 is YFSETQ. The CDR3 length is 16 residues. DNA of the CDR3: TGCGCCAGCAGCCTGGGTTCCGGGGGATTTAACTATGGCTACACCTTC. Translated: CASSLGSGGFNYGYTF.

J is TRBJ2-3 and V is TRBV5-6, with 7 bases lining up with TRBD2. The CDR3 contains 16 residues. After removal of 1 base from V and 1 base from J, the junction contained 6 bases not matched to a gene. Germline loops: CDR1 SGHDT, CDR2 YYEEEE. The CDR3 nucleotides read TGTGCCAGCAGCTTGTCATGGGACTACGGCACAGATACGCAGTATTTT. It codes for CASSLSWDYGTDTQYF.

The chain uses TRBV30 and TRBJ1-5; D is possibly TRBD1 (5 bases). This CDR3 contains 15 residues. The ends were cut back, 2 bases at V and 3 bases at J, with 14 bases in the middle. The germline V gene encodes CDR1 GTSNPN and CDR2 SVGIG (reference sequence). The CDR3 here is CAWSNPDRSNQPQHF. CDR3 in DNA: TGTGCCTGGAGTAACCCCGACAGATCCAATCAGCCCCAGCATTTT.

This sequence joins TRBV4-1 and TRBJ2-3, with D hard to call. V shed 4 bases and J shed 4 bases, with 12 bases lying between them. Germline V gene lookup returns CDR1 MGHRA and CDR2 YSYEKL. This CDR3 is 14 amino acids long. The CDR3 protein is CASSRGVSADTQYF. The CDR3 DNA reads TGCGCCAGCAGCCGCGGAGTGAGCGCAGATACGCAGTATTTT.

V is TRBV27 and J is TRBJ2-1, with 7 bases identical to TRBD2. The CDR3 consists of 16 residues. In germline, CDR1 is MNHEY, CDR2 SMNVEV (reference sequence). The V gene end was trimmed by 5 bases and the J gene end by 4 bases; junction bases not matched to a gene: 11. The CDR3 DNA is TGTGCCAGCAGTCGCCGTGGAGCGGGAAATTACAATGAGCAGTTCTTC. Protein sequence: CASSRRGAGNYNEQFF.

This chain connects TRBV4-1 to TRBJ2-3; 10 nucleotides agree with TRBD2. The CDR3 covers 17 residues. The ends lost 2 bases at V and 4 bases at J; junction bases unmatched: 9. The germline V gene encodes CDR1 MGHRA and CDR2 YSYEKL. The CDR3 nucleotides are TGCGCCAGCAGCCAATCAGGGGGGACTAGCGCTTCAGATACGCAGTATTTT. This sequence encodes CASSQSGGTSASDTQYF.

CDR3 amino acids: CASRRQGGENTEAFF. The CDR3, as DNA: TGTGCCAGTAGACGGCAAGGGGGGGAGAACACTGAAGCTTTCTTT. This chain links TRBV19 with TRBJ1-1, with D possibly being TRBD1 (6 bases). The CDR3 is 15 residues long. Germline V gives CDR1 LNHDA, CDR2 SQIVND (reference sequence). Trimming pared 6 bases from V and 1 base from J, leaving 15 bases between.

The V gene is TRBV2, the J gene TRBJ2-1, with D possibly matching TRBD1 (6 bases). The germline V and J ends were trimmed by 9 bases and 0 bases, with 24 bases remaining between them. In germline, CDR1 is SNHLY, CDR2 FYNNEI. The CDR3 consists of 18 residues. The CDR3 nucleotides read TGTGCCAGGAGAGGCCTAGGGACATCTCAAAGCTCCTACAATGAGCAGTTCTTC. Its protein product is CARRGLGTSQSSYNEQFF.